The clone carrying this T cell receptor beta chain turned up a few times. Its antigen remains unknown. Germline values: CDR1 MNHEY, CDR2 SVGAGI. The CDR3 runs to 12 residues. The germline V and J ends were trimmed by 0 bases and 5 bases, with 2 bases remaining between them. TCRdb re-analysed the reads in MiXCR, keeping a single row per CDR3 protein. The table records 750,000 to 950,000 distinct CDR3 sequences, about 28% of them present only once. The record originates from a study of T cell repertoires in cytomegalovirus infection. This sample comprised cultured CD8+ T cells from PBMCs, obtained from culture after CMV antigen stimulation. This TCR derives from a human donor in good health (CMV status not recorded). Some clones in this sample may be carry-over from other donors' samples. The gene calls are TRBV6-5 and TRBJ1-5, with D unresolved. The CDR3 reads CASSYSYQPQHF. CDR3 nucleotides: TGTGCCAGCAGTTACTCATATCAGCCCCAGCATTTT.